What follows describes a single T cell receptor (beta chain). The entry originates in a study of blood T cells in healthy people across ages. Whenever a sample was processed, at least 6.5 million PBMCs were isolated. With each sample, at least 5.5 micrograms of total RNA were extracted. The CDR3 covers 14 residues. Germline V gene sequence: CDR1 SGHDT, CDR2 YYEEEE. Between the trimmed V and J ends, which lost 4 bases and 5 bases, there was a span of 14 bases. Primed by a sample-barcoded 5' primer and a J-beta primer mix, a second PCR proceeded for about 6 to 11 cycles. Each cDNA molecule, via a template-switch adaptor with 12 random nucleotides, was tagged. Every sample gave at least 3 million paired-end reads containing CDR3. TCRdb re-called the 5' RACE reads through MiXCR, storing one row per CDR3 protein. This table has around 900,000 distinct CDR3 sequences, just over 50% appearing once.

What was sequenced was blood. The rearrangement joins TRBV5-6 to TRBJ2-3; D unclear. The origin of this receptor is a woman between 55 and 75 years old in good health. CDR3 sequence (DNA): TGTGCCAGCAGCCTGGACCTGTCGGTAGATACGCAGTATTTT. Translating it yields CASSLDLSVDTQYF.